What follows describes a single T cell receptor beta chain. Its antigen remains unidentified. Germline V gene data show CDR1 as MDHEN and CDR2 as SYDVKM. CDR3 length: 15 amino acids. Trimming stripped 6 bases from V and 8 bases from J, with 17 bases between. Described treatment: oral pan-JAK inhibitor, 5-10 mg twice daily. A FACSAria was used to sort CD4+ and CD8+ T cells. These cells came from PBMCs. TCR sequencing used cDNA made by reverse transcription of extracted RNA. The table came from immunoSEQ multiplex PCR; TCRdb's copy has only in-frame clones and leaves some out. The data hold some 44,000 clones, with more than 90% observed a single time. The sample originates from a study of CD8+ T cells in alopecia areata. Findings and limits, study-wide: Having one nonresponder leaves uncertain how baseline CD8+ expansion relates to response.

The clonotype originates from a human donor with alopecia areata. The rearrangement uses TRBV28 and TRBJ1-6; perhaps TRBD1 as D (5 bases). The source material was CD8+ T cells sorted from blood, sampled at week 24, from a patient treated with tofacitinib. CDR3 in DNA: TGTGCCAGCAGGCCGCAGCAGGGCCGGGATTCACCCCTCCACTTT. Translated: CASRPQQGRDSPLHF.